A selection of T cell receptor beta chains follows, all from one sample in a study of blood T cell repertoires in COVID-19. Produced via immunoSEQ multiplex PCR; TCRdb's table is partial and in-frame only. The sample records about 62,000 clones, 83% being singletons. The source material was peripheral blood. The receptors here all came from a human donor in a cohort sampled during active COVID-19. CDR3s include the opening cysteine and the closing phenylalanine or tryptophan.

V	J	CDR3
TRBV27	TRBJ1-2	CASSSLGSGGYGYTF
TRBV11-2	TRBJ2-3	CASSSYRGGLQSTDTQYF
TRBV18	TRBJ2-1	CASSLLRGYNEQFF
TRBV14	TRBJ2-7	CASSQEGYSEQYF
TRBV7-9	TRBJ1-6	CASSLSDSPLHF
TRBV7-8	TRBJ1-2	CASSLGIQGNYGYTF
TRBV6-5	TRBJ2-7	CASSYGAATEQYF
TRBV20-1	TRBJ2-5	CSASQGAVWETQYF
TRBV5-1	TRBJ2-5	CASSSTGGGVETQYF
TRBV5-1	TRBJ2-3	CASSLERRTDTQYF
TRBV5-1	TRBJ2-3	CASSGLQITDTQYF
TRBV6-1	TRBJ2-5	CASSEVLSGSRGETQYF
TRBV2	TRBJ2-2	CASSANGGSLTGELFF
TRBV18	TRBJ1-5	CASSPFRGWDQPQHF
TRBV6-6	TRBJ1-2	CASSYGTGVGYTF
TRBV6-5	TRBJ2-5	CASSYSDIEETQYF
TRBV30	TRBJ1-5	CAWSRGTGVGAQHF
TRBV2	TRBJ2-4	CASSGRPTGRNIQYF
TRBV27	TRBJ2-3	CASSFAPSADTQYF
TRBV12-5	TRBJ1-1	CASGVGTGAMNTEAFF
TRBV30	TRBJ1-1	CAWRRLNTEAFF
TRBV19	TRBJ1-6	CASSRQGKFDSPLHF
TRBV11-3	TRBJ2-7	CASSRSGGTGGCYEQYF
TRBV7-8	TRBJ2-7	CASSFDREYEQYF
TRBV4-1	TRBJ2-1	CASSQDFLGGGYNEQFF
TRBV12-3/TRBV12-4	TRBJ1-1	CASSPVVTEAFF
TRBV9	TRBJ2-7	CASSPRRLAGREGGVEQYF
TRBV15	TRBJ2-5	CATSRDLAGGVETQYF
TRBV5-4	TRBJ2-1	CASRGTSGGNSYNEQFF
TRBV29-1	TRBJ2-7	CSVDLAGGLYEQYF
TRBV7-8	TRBJ2-7	CASSAGLFYEQYF
TRBV29-1	TRBJ2-7	CSVEVIRTGAYYEQYF
TRBV6-1	TRBJ1-1	CASSELHRGDTEAFF
TRBV9	TRBJ2-3	CASSRSGPDTQYF
TRBV10-3	TRBJ1-1	CAISGTGASNTEAFF
TRBV25-1	TRBJ1-2	CASSSSENYGYTF
TRBV7-6	TRBJ2-1	CASSKLSGGANEQFF
TRBV18	TRBJ2-1	CASSPSGHSYNEQFF
TRBV6-1	TRBJ1-6	CASSEAVGRGLSGSPLHF
TRBV2	TRBJ2-7	CASRRGRGPYEQYF
TRBV28	TRBJ2-7	CASSSNDRSQQYF
TRBV5-1	TRBJ2-5	CASSSGLDVRETQYF
TRBV19	TRBJ2-6	CASKRIREWVLTF
TRBV6-5	TRBJ2-7	CASSHRLAGVYEQYF
TRBV19	TRBJ2-1	CASSIASGRASFHEQFF
TRBV19	TRBJ1-1	CASRDQGQRTTEAFF
TRBV5-1	TRBJ2-7	CASSLSSGTSEQYF
TRBV12-5	TRBJ2-5	CASGRGETQYF
TRBV3-1/TRBV3-2	TRBJ1-2	CASSRVGQYGYTF
TRBV5-1	TRBJ2-7	CASKDRWVEQYF
TRBV6-5	TRBJ1-3	CASSPDRVGNTIYF
TRBV2	TRBJ1-2	CASSESTGVGGYTF
TRBV5-1	TRBJ2-1	CASRRASGPISYNEQFF
TRBV6-5	TRBJ1-6	CASSYSSPPGSPLHF
TRBV5-1	TRBJ1-1	CASSRGTGGEGTEAFF
TRBV7-3	TRBJ2-3	CASSLTQGKTQYF
TRBV4-1	TRBJ2-3	CASSQPSGSSNTQYF
TRBV19	TRBJ1-5	CASSIRGSSNQPQHF
TRBV14	TRBJ2-5	CASSQIGTIGETQYF
TRBV25-1	TRBJ2-7	CASSDPRLGKNEQYF